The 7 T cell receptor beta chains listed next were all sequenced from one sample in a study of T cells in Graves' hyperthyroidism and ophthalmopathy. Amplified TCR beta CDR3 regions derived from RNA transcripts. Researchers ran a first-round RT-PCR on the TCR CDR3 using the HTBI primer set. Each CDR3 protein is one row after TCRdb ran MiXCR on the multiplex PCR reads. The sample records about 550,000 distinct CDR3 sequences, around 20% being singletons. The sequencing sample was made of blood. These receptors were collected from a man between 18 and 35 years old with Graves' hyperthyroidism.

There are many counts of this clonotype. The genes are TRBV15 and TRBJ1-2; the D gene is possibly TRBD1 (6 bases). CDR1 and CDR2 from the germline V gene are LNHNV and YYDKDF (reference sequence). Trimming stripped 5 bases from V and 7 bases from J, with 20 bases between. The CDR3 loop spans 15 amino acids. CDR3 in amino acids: CATSVRQEGVGGYTF. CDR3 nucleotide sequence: TGTGCCACCAGCGTACGACAGGAGGGCGTGGGTGGCTACACCTTC.

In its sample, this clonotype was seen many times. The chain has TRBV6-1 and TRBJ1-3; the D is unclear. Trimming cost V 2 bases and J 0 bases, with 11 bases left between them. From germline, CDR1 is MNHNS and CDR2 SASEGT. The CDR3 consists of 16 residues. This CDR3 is CASSESRVLSGNTIYF. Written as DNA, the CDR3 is TGTGCCAGCAGTGAATCTCGGGTCCTCTCTGGAAACACCATATATTTT.

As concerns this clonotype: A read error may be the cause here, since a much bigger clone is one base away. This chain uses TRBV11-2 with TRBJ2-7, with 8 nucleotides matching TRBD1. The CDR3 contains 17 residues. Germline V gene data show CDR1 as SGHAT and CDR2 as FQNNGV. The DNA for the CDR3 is TGTGCCAGCAGCTCGTTGGGGAAACAGGGGGTGAGCTACGGGCAGTACTTC. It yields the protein CASSSLGKQGVSYGQYF.

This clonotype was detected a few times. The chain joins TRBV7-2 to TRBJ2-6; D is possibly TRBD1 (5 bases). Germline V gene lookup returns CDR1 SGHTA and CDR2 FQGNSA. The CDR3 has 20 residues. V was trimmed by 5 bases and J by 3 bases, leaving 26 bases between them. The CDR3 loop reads CASSRYRSPVPSGGANVLTF. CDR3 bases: TGTGCCAGCAGCAGATACAGGAGCCCGGTCCCATCAGGTGGGGCCAACGTCCTGACTTTC.

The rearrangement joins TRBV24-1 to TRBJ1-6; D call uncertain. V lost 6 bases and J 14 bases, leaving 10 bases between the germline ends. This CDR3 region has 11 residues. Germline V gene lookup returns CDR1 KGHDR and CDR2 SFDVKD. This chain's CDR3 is CATSSLAALHF. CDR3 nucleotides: TGTGCCACCAGTTCTCTCGCCGCCCTCCACTTT.

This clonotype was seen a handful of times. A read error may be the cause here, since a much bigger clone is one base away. The CDR3 DNA reads as TGTGCCAGCAGTTTAGACCCCTCTGGGGCCAACGTCCTGACTTTC. Amino acid sequence: CASSLDPSGANVLTF. The chain uses TRBV12-3 or TRBV12-4 and TRBJ2-6; D is undetermined. The CDR3 extends over 15 amino acids. V lost 1 base, J lost 0 bases, and 4 bases lay in between.

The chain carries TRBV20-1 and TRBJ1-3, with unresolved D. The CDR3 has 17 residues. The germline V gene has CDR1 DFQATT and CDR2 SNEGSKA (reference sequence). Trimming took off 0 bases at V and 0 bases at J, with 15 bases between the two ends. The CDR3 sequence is CSARDYKQILSGNTIYF. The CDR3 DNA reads TGCAGTGCTAGAGACTACAAACAGATCCTCTCTGGAAACACCATATATTTT.